This T cell receptor (beta chain) stems from a study of glioma-infiltrating T cells after dendritic cell vaccination. Study summary: Patients received autologous tumor lysate-pulsed dendritic cell vaccination between the early 2000s and the early 2010s.

Comments on this clone: An end of the junction does not agree with germline; a read error may underlie this.

Patients had residual fresh-frozen tumor tissue and more than two years of survival data. Isocitrate dehydrogenase mutation was absent in all glioblastoma patients. Amplification used 60 V beta primers and 13 J beta primers. Generated by immunoSEQ multiplex PCR, the TCRdb table keeps only in-frame clones and is missing some. The sample has approximately 82,000 clones; about 87% are singletons. The V gene's germline CDR1 is SGHTS and CDR2 YDEGEE. The CDR3 totals 12 residues. The sample in question was blood, obtained before dendritic cell vaccination. The TCR comes from a human donor with glioblastoma. The chain joins TRBV5-8 to TRBJ2-1; 8 bases align to TRBD1. The CDR3 reads CASSTRTGWRLF. CDR3 DNA sequence: TGTGCCAGCAGCACCCGGACAGGGTGGCGGCTCTTC.